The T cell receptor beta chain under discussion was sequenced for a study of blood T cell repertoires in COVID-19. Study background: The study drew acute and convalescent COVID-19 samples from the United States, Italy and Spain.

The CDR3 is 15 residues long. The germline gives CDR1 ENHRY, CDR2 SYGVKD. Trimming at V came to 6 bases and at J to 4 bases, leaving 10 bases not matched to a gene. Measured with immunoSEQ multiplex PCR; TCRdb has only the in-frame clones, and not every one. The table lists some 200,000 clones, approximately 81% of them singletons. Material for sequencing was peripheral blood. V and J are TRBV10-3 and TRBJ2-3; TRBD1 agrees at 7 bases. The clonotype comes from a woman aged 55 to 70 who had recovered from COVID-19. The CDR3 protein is CAISHRQGLADTQYF. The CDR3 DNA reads TGTGCCATCAGCCACCGACAGGGTTTGGCAGATACGCAGTATTTT.